This TCR beta chain was retrieved from a study of response to subunit inactivated influenza vaccine listed by TCRdb under 2018. Concerning the study at large: Deep quantitative profiling of the T cell receptor repertoire was used in the study to follow responses to a trivalent subunit inactivated influenza vaccine. Overall results and qualifications from the work: The authors proposed that each seasonal influenza vaccination may bring in only a limited number of new T cells.

Regarding this clonotype: Its antigen is not yet known. No per-base quality is available; no much larger clone lies one base away.

Library preparation was by RT-PCR. TCRdb lists the instrument as Illumina HiSeq 2500. TCRdb ran its own pipeline on the public reads, namely fastp trimming at Q25 and MiXCR clone calling, and kept in-frame beta chains. Entries are consolidated by CDR3 protein sequence, retaining the most common genes and DNA. The sample records about 700,000 distinct CDR3 sequences, about 15% of which are singletons. The ten largest clones represent around 7.6% of the sample. The sample was PBMCs from blood, taken around two weeks before vaccination. The receptor comes from a man aged 50-60 years who received an inactivated influenza vaccine. Donor details come from another sample of the same person, matched by shared clones.

The DNA sequence follows: TGTGCCAGCAGCTCACGGACGGGGAATCAGCCCCAGCATTTT. It translates as CASSSRTGNQPQHF. The chain is encoded by TRBV7-2 joined to TRBJ1-5; the D gene cannot be named for sure. The CDR3 starts with the cysteine, ends with the phenylalanine, and has 14 residues. Only the CDR3 DNA is retained, 42 bases long and in frame from the first base. V is pared back by 4 bases and J by 4 bases, with 11 bases lying between the germline termini. The germline V gene encodes CDR1 SGHTA and CDR2 FQGNSA. Where the CDR3 stops, the reference TRBV7-2 and TRBJ1-5 genes take over; the full variable domain is GAGVSQSPSNKVTEKGKDVELRCDPISGHTALYWYRQSLGQGLEFLIYFQGNSAPDKSGLPSDRFSAERTGGSVSTLTIQRTQQEDSAVYLCASSSRTGNQPQHFGDGTRLSIL.